This entry lists 16 T cell receptor beta chains sequenced from one sample in a study of T cell responses to AZD1222 COVID-19 vaccine. Here immunoSEQ multiplex PCR was the method, and the copy in TCRdb shows in-frame clones only, minus some. The sample includes about 100,000 clones, about 86% of them seen just once. Source: peripheral blood, taken on day 0 of AZD1222 vaccination. These receptors all come from an adult in good health.

In this sample, this clone turned up once. The V gene is TRBV6-1, the J gene TRBJ1-1; a weak D match, TRBD1 (5 bases). CDR3 size: 12 residues. Trimming removed 5 bases at V and 7 bases at J, with 11 bases between. The germline V gene encodes CDR1 MNHNS and CDR2 SASEGT. DNA of the CDR3: TGTGCCAGCAGTTCCGGGGGAGTTGAAGCTTTCTTT. This codes for CASSSGGVEAFF.

V usage is TRBV19 and J usage is TRBJ1-2; D is uncertain. CDR3 size: 14 residues. Germline loops: CDR1 LNHDA, CDR2 SQIVND (reference sequence). Trimming removed 1 base at V and 6 bases at J, with 12 bases between. The CDR3 here is CASSIGADGDGYTF. The CDR3 nucleotides read TGTGCCAGTAGTATAGGTGCCGACGGGGATGGCTACACCTTC.

V and J are TRBV28 and TRBJ1-2; no reliable D call. The germline CDR1 and CDR2 sequences are MDHEN and SYDVKM. V lost 4 bases, J lost 4 bases, and 16 bases lay in between. The CDR3 consists of 15 residues. The CDR3 bases are TGTGCCAGCAGTTCCCAGCGACCTTCACGCTATGGCTACACCTTC. Translated: CASSSQRPSRYGYTF.

This clone was counted between two and nine times. CDR3 nucleotide sequence: TGCGCCAGCAGCTCGGGGATGGACAGGGGAATCGACGAGCAGTACTTC. Protein product: CASSSGMDRGIDEQYF. This chain uses TRBV5-1 with TRBJ2-7; 9 bases agree with TRBD1. Trimming took 3 bases from V and 5 from J; bases not matched to a gene: 12. CDR1 is SGHRS, CDR2 YFSETQ, per germline. CDR3 length equals 16 residues.

The chain uses TRBV7-2 and TRBJ2-1; possibly TRBD2 for D (5 bases). This CDR3 comprises 13 residues. CDR1 is SGHTA, CDR2 FQGNSA, per germline. The V end lost 5 bases, the J end lost 5 bases, and 10 bases lay between the germline ends. The CDR3 coding sequence is TGTGCCAGCAGCGCGACGCGGGACAATGAGCAGTTCTTC. Translated, it gives CASSATRDNEQFF.

The V call is TRBV6-2 or TRBV6-3, the J call TRBJ2-5; 9 positions agree with TRBD1. The V gene end was trimmed by 5 bases and the J gene end by 2 bases; junction bases not matched to a gene: 12. The CDR3 contains 17 residues. The germline V gene encodes CDR1 MNHEY and CDR2 SVGEGT. In DNA, the CDR3 is TGTGCCAGCAGTCCCTTCCAGCGACAGGGGGGACAAGAGACCCAGTACTTC. It translates to CASSPFQRQGGQETQYF.

This chain uses TRBV9 with TRBJ2-4; D is perhaps TRBD1 (6 bases). Germline V gene sequence: CDR1 SGDLS, CDR2 YYNGEE. The CDR3 is 14 residues long. V lost 8 bases and J 3 bases, leaving 15 bases between the germline ends. CDR3 coding DNA: TGTGCCAGGCGGGTGGGACAAGACAAAAACATTCAGTACTTC. Its translation is CARRVGQDKNIQYF.

The CDR3, as DNA: TGTGCCAGTAGTATCTCTGTCTCCTACGAGCAGTACTTC. Amino acids: CASSISVSYEQYF. J is TRBJ2-7 and V is TRBV19, with D hard to call. Germline CDR1 LNHDA, CDR2 SQIVND (reference sequence). The CDR3 extends over 13 amino acids. V was shortened by 3 bases and J by 0 bases, with 6 bases between the two germline ends.

This chain links TRBV4-1 with TRBJ1-1; a possible D gene is TRBD1 (6 bases). V lost 5 bases and J lost 5, with 18 bases in between. The CDR3 has 15 amino acids. Germline V gene data show CDR1 as MGHRA and CDR2 as YSYEKL. This chain's CDR3 is CASSKNRAQGTEAFF. Written as DNA, the CDR3 is TGCGCCAGCAGCAAAAACAGGGCTCAAGGGACTGAAGCTTTCTTT.

The V gene is TRBV9, the J gene TRBJ1-2, with D possibly matching TRBD1 (6 bases). The CDR3 has 17 amino acids. V was trimmed by 5 bases and J by 4 bases, leaving 24 bases between them. Germline assignment: CDR1 SGDLS and CDR2 YYNGEE. This chain's CDR3 is CASSSDLQGWGAYGYTF. The CDR3 coding sequence is TGTGCCAGCAGTTCGGACCTGCAGGGATGGGGGGCCTATGGCTACACCTTC.

The chain links TRBV28 to TRBJ1-5; no definite D call. CDR1 MDHEN and CDR2 SYDVKM come from the germline V gene. V shed 3 bases and J shed 5 bases, with 5 bases lying between them. CDR3 length: 12 amino acids. DNA of the CDR3: TGTGCCAGCAGTTTTCGGGATCAGCCCCAGCATTTT. This translates into CASSFRDQPQHF.

V usage is TRBV29-1 and J usage is TRBJ2-5; TRBD2 agrees at 8 bases. V lost 7 bases to trimming and J lost 5 bases; unmatched junction nucleotides: 12. The CDR3 length is 14 residues. Germline assignment: CDR1 SQVTM and CDR2 ANQGSEA. This chain's CDR3 is CSARLAGGRETQYF. The CDR3 DNA reads TGCAGCGCCCGACTTGCGGGAGGTCGGGAGACCCAGTACTTC.

V and J are TRBV7-9 and TRBJ1-1; possible D gene TRBD1, 6 bases. From germline, CDR1 is SEHNR and CDR2 FQNEAQ (reference sequence). V gave up 3 bases and J gave up 3 bases, with 14 bases separating them. The CDR3 has 15 residues. This chain's CDR3 is CASSLGAWVDTEAFF. The CDR3 bases are TGTGCCAGCAGCTTGGGGGCCTGGGTCGACACTGAAGCTTTCTTT.

This sequence joins TRBV7-6 and TRBJ1-1; no clear D. Between the trimmed V and J ends, which lost 1 base and 2 bases, there was a span of 11 bases. CDR1 SGHVS and CDR2 FNYEAQ come from the germline V gene. The CDR3 has 15 residues. The chain's CDR3 is CASSLERGINTEAFF. The CDR3 bases are TGTGCCAGCAGCTTAGAGCGCGGCATTAACACTGAAGCTTTCTTT.

This clone was counted once. This chain joins TRBV6-2 or TRBV6-3 and TRBJ2-1; 11 bases map to TRBD2. The CDR3 totals 14 residues. Germline V gene sequence: CDR1 MNHEY, CDR2 SVGEGT. With V trimmed by 4 bases and J by 8 bases, 4 bases remained unmatched. DNA for the CDR3: TGTGCCAGCAGTTTTCTAGCGGGGGGCTATGAGCAGTTCTTC. Encoded protein: CASSFLAGGYEQFF.

V usage is TRBV6-5 and J usage is TRBJ2-2; weak D call: TRBD1 (6 bases). Germline V gene lookup returns CDR1 MNHEY and CDR2 SVGAGI. This CDR3 has 14 amino acids. Trimming stripped 8 bases from V and 4 bases from J, with 14 bases between. The CDR3 region is CASVGQGTTGELFF. CDR3 sequence (DNA): TGTGCCAGCGTGGGGCAGGGGACCACCGGGGAGCTGTTTTTT.